This T cell receptor (beta chain) was sequenced for a study of T cell clones after liver transplantation. The wider study: TCRbeta sequencing after a pre-transplant mixed lymphocyte reaction identified graft-donor-reactive clones, later tracked in post-transplant blood. Until 12-24 months post-transplant, subjects got standard immunosuppression and no induction. Study-wide findings and caveats: A larger donor-reactive than third-party decline suggested partial antigen-specific deletion.

Here immunoSEQ multiplex PCR was the method, and the copy in TCRdb shows in-frame clones only, minus some. Of about 15,000 clones listed, 85% to 95% are singletons. Details on this clone: Its target is not known.

CDR1 is SGHNT and CDR2 is YYREEE in the germline V gene (reference sequence). The CDR3 is 11 residues long. The V end was cut by 5 bases, the J end by 2 bases, with 4 bases between. The sequencing here drew on CD8+ T cells from blood, taken before liver transplant. This chain uses TRBV5-4 with TRBJ1-1; no clear D. The TCR sequence derives from a human donor who received a liver transplant. The chain's CDR3 is CASSTNTEAFF. Written as DNA, the CDR3 is TGTGCCAGCAGTACTAACACTGAAGCTTTCTTT.